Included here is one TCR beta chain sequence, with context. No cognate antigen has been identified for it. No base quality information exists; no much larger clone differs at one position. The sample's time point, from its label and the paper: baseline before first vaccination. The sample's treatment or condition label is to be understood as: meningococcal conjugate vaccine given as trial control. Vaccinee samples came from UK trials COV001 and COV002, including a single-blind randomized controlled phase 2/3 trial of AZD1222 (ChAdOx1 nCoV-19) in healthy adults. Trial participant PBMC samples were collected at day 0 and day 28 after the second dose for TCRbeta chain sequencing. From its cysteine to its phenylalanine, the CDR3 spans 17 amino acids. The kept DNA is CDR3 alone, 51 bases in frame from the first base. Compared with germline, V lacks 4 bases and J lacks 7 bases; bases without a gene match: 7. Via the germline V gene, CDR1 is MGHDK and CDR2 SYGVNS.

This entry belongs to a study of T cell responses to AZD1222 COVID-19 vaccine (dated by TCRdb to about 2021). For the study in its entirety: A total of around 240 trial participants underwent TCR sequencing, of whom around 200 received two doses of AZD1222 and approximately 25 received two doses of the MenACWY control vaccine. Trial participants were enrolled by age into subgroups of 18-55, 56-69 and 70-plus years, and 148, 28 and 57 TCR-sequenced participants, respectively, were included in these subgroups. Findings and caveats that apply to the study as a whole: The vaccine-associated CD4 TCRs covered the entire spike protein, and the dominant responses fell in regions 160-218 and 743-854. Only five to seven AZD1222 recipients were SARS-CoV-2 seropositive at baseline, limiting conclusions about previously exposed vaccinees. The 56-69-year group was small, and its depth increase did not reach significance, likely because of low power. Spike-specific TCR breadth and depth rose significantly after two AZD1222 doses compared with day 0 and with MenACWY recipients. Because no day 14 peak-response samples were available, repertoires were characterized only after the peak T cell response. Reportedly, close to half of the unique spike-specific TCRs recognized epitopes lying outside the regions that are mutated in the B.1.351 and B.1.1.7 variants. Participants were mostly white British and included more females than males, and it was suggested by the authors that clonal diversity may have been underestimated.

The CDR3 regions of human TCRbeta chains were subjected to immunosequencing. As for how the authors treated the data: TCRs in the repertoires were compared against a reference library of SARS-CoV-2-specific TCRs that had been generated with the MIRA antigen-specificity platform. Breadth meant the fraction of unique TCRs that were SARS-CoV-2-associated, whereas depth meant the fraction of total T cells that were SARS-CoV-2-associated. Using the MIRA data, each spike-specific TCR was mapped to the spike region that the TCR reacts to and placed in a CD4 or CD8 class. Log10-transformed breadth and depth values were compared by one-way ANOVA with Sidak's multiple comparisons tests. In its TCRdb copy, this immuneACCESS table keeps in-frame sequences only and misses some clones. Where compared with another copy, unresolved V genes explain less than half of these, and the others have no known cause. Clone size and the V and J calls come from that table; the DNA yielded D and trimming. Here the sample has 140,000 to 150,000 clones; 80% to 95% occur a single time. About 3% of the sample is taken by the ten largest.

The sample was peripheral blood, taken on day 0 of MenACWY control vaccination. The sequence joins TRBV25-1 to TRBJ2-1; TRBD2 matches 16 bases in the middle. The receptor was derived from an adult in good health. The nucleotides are TGTGCCAGCAGTGCGGGACTAGCGGGAGGGGGTATTAATGAGCAGTTCTTC. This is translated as CASSAGLAGGGINEQFF.